The 8 T cell receptor beta chains below all came from one sample that was sequenced in a study of draining lymph node invasion in breast cancer. TCRdb re-called the bulk RNA-seq reads with MiXCR, one entry per CDR3 protein. This table has roughly 2,300 distinct CDR3 sequences, roughly 81% appearing once. Memory conventional CD4 T cells were sorted as CD4+ CD45RA- CD25- cells. Material for sequencing was sorted memory CD4+ effector T cells from a lymph node. Receptors originate from a female donor with luminal breast cancer.

V gene TRBV2 combines with J gene TRBJ2-1; 9 bases map to TRBD2. Germline CDR1 is SNHLY and CDR2 is FYNNEI. Unmatched junction bases numbered 7, after V lost 5 bases and J lost 5 bases. The CDR3 has 15 amino acids. The CDR3 region is CASSYSGGLNNEQFF. The CDR3 DNA follows: TGTGCCAGCAGTTATAGCGGGGGCCTAAACAATGAGCAGTTCTTC.

The chain links TRBV6-1 to TRBJ1-1; D call uncertain. The CDR3 extends over 14 amino acids. Germline V lookup: CDR1 MNHNS, CDR2 SASEGT. V was clipped by 4 bases and J by 6 bases, with 15 bases between them. This chain's CDR3 is CASSVEVRLAEAFF. The CDR3 region has the DNA TGTGCCAGCAGTGTGGAAGTCCGTTTGGCTGAAGCTTTCTTT.

This rearrangement joins TRBV12-3 or TRBV12-4 to TRBJ2-7, with 15 bases lining up with TRBD2. CDR3 length: 16 amino acids. V lost 4 bases and J lost 5; bases outside the gene matches: 6. CDR3 sequence (DNA): TGTGCCAGCAGTTCCGGACTAGCGGGGGGGCGCCACGAGCAGTACTTC. Protein sequence: CASSSGLAGGRHEQYF.

The chain recombines TRBV20-1 with TRBJ2-7, with no clear D. CDR3 length: 10 amino acids. Germline V gene lookup returns CDR1 DFQATT and CDR2 SNEGSKA (reference sequence). Trimming left V 6 bases short and J 2 bases short, with 5 bases between. CDR3 protein: CSAAAYEQYF. The DNA of the CDR3 is TGCAGTGCAGCTGCCTACGAGCAGTACTTC.

The sample holds one count of this clonotype. V is TRBV5-1 and J is TRBJ2-2, with no clear D. CDR3 size: 13 residues. Germline V lookup: CDR1 SGHRS, CDR2 YFSETQ. V was clipped by 4 bases and J by 10 bases, with 14 bases between them. The CDR3 loop reads CASSQTEIAELFF. The DNA for the CDR3 is TGCGCCAGCAGCCAGACGGAGATCGCGGAGCTGTTTTTT.

For the CDR3, the DNA is TGTGCCAGCAGCCCCTACACCCAGGGGCGCGTTTACAATGAGCAGTTCTTC. Protein sequence: CASSPYTQGRVYNEQFF. This chain links TRBV11-1 with TRBJ2-1; D is perhaps TRBD1 (6 bases). CDR1 is SGHAT, CDR2 FQDESV, per germline (reference sequence). The CDR3 runs 17 residues. V gave up 5 bases and J gave up 4 bases, with 21 bases separating them.

The genes are TRBV30 and TRBJ1-3, with D uncertain. Germline CDR1 GTSNPN, CDR2 SVGIG (reference sequence). V dropped 0 bases and J dropped 0 bases, with 12 bases sitting between them. The CDR3 contains 16 residues. The CDR3 DNA is TGTGCCTGGAGTGTGACCGGCTCCTTCTCTGGAAACACCATATATTTT. Translating gives CAWSVTGSFSGNTIYF. The full variable domain, its missing parts supplied by reference TRBV30 and TRBJ1-3, is SQTIHQWPATLVQPVGSPLSLECTVEGTSNPNLYWYRQAAGRGLQLLFYSVGIGQISSEVPQNLSASRPQDRQFILSSKKLLLSDSGFYLCAWSVTGSFSGNTIYFGEGSWLTVV.

The chain combines TRBV3-1 with TRBJ1-2; 9 nucleotides line up with TRBD1. Germline trimming cut 4 bases from V and 4 bases from J; bases unmatched to any gene: 4. Per germline, CDR1 LGHDT and CDR2 YNNKEL (reference sequence). There are 14 residues in the CDR3. This chain's CDR3 is CASSPEDRGYGYTF. The CDR3 nucleotides are TGTGCCAGCAGCCCGGAGGACAGGGGCTATGGCTACACCTTC.